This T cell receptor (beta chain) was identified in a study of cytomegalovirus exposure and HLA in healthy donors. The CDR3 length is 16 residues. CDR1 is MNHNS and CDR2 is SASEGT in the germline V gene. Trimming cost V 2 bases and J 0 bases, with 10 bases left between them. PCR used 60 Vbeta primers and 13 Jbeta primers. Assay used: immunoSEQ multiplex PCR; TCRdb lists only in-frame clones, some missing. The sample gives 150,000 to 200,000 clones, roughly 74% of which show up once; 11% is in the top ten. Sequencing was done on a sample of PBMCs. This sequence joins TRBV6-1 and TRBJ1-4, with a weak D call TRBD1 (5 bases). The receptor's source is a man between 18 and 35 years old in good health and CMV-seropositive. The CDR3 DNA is TGTGCCAGCAGTGAATTTCAGGGCACAACTAATGAAAAACTGTTTTTT. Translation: CASSEFQGTTNEKLFF.